This TCR beta chain was profiled in a study of identical twins. Overall study findings and caveats: For cord blood, abundant beta clonotypes had fewer insertions, unlike memory repertoires, which showed none. It was cross-sectional statistical analysis, not following the same donors, that the conclusions relied on.

V lost 5 bases, J lost 0 bases, and 7 bases stayed unmatched. Germline CDR1 MNHEY, CDR2 SMNVEV (reference sequence). CDR3 length equals 16 residues. Healthy Caucasians supplied all donations. As concerns this clonotype: Its antigen is not identified.

Unique molecular identifiers were present on cDNA, and template switching added a universal primer site. TCRdb reprocessed the 5' RACE reads with MiXCR, giving one entry per CDR3 protein. The repertoire holds about 490,000 distinct CDR3 sequences, with approximately 16% as singletons. The data also belong to a second study, concerning yellow fever vaccine responses in identical twins.

This receptor was obtained from a woman younger than 35 in good health. The specimen sequenced was CD4+ T cells sorted from blood. The V gene is TRBV27, the J gene TRBJ2-5; 9 nucleotides align to TRBD2. The CDR3 bases are TGTGCCAGCAGTCCAATAGCGGGGGCGAACCAAGAGACCCAGTACTTC. Translation gives CASSPIAGANQETQYF.